The 15 T cell receptor beta chains presented below share a single source sample, sequenced in a study of cytomegalovirus exposure and HLA in healthy donors. TCRdb's copy holds only in-frame clones and misses some; the assay was immunoSEQ multiplex PCR. The table records roughly 63,000 clones, 80% to 90% of them present only once. What was sequenced was PBMCs. The source of these receptors is a woman younger than 30 in good health and CMV-seronegative.

The V gene is TRBV19, the J gene TRBJ2-1; the match to TRBD2 covers 12 bases. This CDR3 has 15 residues. Trimming removed 5 bases from V and 4 bases from J; junction bases left unmatched: 3. Germline CDR1 reads LNHDA; CDR2 reads SQIVND (reference sequence). DNA for the CDR3: TGTGCCAGTAGTCGGCTAGCGGGAGGGTACAATGAGCAGTTCTTC. As protein: CASSRLAGGYNEQFF. Drawing the rest from reference TRBV19 and TRBJ2-1, the complete variable domain is DGGITQSPKYLFRKEGQNVTLSCEQNLNHDAMYWYRQDPGQGLRLIYYSQIVNDFQKGDIAEGYSVSREKKESFPLTVTSAQKNPTAFYLCASSRLAGGYNEQFFGPGTRLTVL.

The table lists this clone with a count of one. The germline gene is not matched at one end of the junction; a read error may be the cause. CDR3 nucleotides: TGTGCCAGCAGCCTAGGGACAGGGACCTACGAGCAGTACTTC. Translation: CASSLGTGTYEQYF. This chain uses TRBV5-1 with TRBJ2-7; 9 nucleotides align to TRBD1. Germline lookup yields CDR1 SGHRS and CDR2 YFSETQ. The CDR3 loop spans 14 amino acids.

The gene calls are TRBV28 and TRBJ2-7; 7 bases are shared with TRBD2. The CDR3 is 14 amino acids. V lost 7 bases to trimming and J lost 0 bases; unmatched junction nucleotides: 6. The germline V gene has CDR1 MDHEN and CDR2 SYDVKM. In DNA, the CDR3 is TGTGCCAGCACCCAGGGCGGGAGCTCCTACGAGCAGTACTTC. Protein product: CASTQGGSSYEQYF.

This chain connects TRBV28 to TRBJ2-7; 8 bases align to TRBD1. Germline CDR1 reads MDHEN; CDR2 reads SYDVKM. Germline trimming cut 6 bases from V and 2 bases from J; bases unmatched to any gene: 6. This CDR3 spans 14 amino acids. The CDR3 loop is CASSPHRGTYEQYF. In nucleotides, the CDR3 is TGTGCCAGCAGCCCCCACAGGGGGACCTACGAGCAGTACTTC.

The V gene is TRBV15, the J gene TRBJ1-4; 8 bases map to TRBD1. Germline V lookup: CDR1 LNHNV, CDR2 YYDKDF (reference sequence). The CDR3 extends over 15 amino acids. The V segment lost 3 bases and the J segment 4 bases; nucleotides outside the gene matches: 4. CDR3 sequence: CATSSGTGGNEKLFF. As DNA, the CDR3 is TGTGCCACCAGCAGCGGGACAGGAGGTAATGAAAAACTGTTTTTT.

The V gene is TRBV7-9, the J gene TRBJ2-3; D is possibly TRBD1 (5 bases). V was cut by 2 bases and J by 1 base, with 16 bases left in between. The V gene's germline CDR1 is SEHNR and CDR2 FQNEAQ (reference sequence). The length of the CDR3 is 17 residues. The chain's CDR3 is CASSLSLSGSGTDTQYF. CDR3 coding DNA: TGTGCCAGCAGCTTATCCCTGTCAGGGTCCGGCACAGATACGCAGTATTTT.

The chain's CDR3 is CASSADRNYGYTF. In DNA form, the CDR3 reads TGTGCCAGCAGTGCGGACAGGAACTATGGCTACACCTTC. The chain uses TRBV6-4 and TRBJ1-2, with TRBD1 matching over 7 bases. CDR3 length: 13 residues. CDR1 and CDR2 (germline): MRHNA, SNTAGT. Trimming cost V 4 bases and J 2 bases; bases outside gene matches: 1.

This clone has just one count. J is TRBJ2-7 and V is TRBV19; TRBD1 might be the D (5 bases). V was clipped by 3 bases and J by 3 bases, with 12 bases between them. The V gene's germline CDR1 is LNHDA and CDR2 SQIVND (reference sequence). The CDR3 is 14 residues long. As DNA, the CDR3 is TGTGCCAGTAGTATTGGGCAGGGCCTCTACGAGCAGTACTTC. Translation gives CASSIGQGLYEQYF.

The chain employs TRBV9 and TRBJ1-2; possible D gene TRBD1, 5 bases. The CDR3 is made up of 14 amino acids. The germline V gene has CDR1 SGDLS and CDR2 YYNGEE. The germline V and J ends were trimmed by 3 bases and 8 bases, with 17 bases remaining between them. The CDR3 nucleotides are TGTGCCAGCAGCGCCCGAGGGGAGGTCGCCGGCTACACCTTC. Translation: CASSARGEVAGYTF.

The chain combines TRBV6-1 with TRBJ2-3; the D gene is possibly TRBD2 (5 bases). Germline V gene data show CDR1 as MNHNS and CDR2 as SASEGT. V lost 5 bases, J lost 3 bases, and 15 bases lay in between. The CDR3 extends over 15 amino acids. This CDR3 reads CASSPPGRRTDTQYF. CDR3 DNA sequence: TGTGCCAGCAGTCCCCCGGGGAGAAGGACAGATACGCAGTATTTT.

The chain joins TRBV27 to TRBJ2-7, with D unresolved. Deletions cut 2 bases from V and 2 bases from J, with 7 bases between. The CDR3 covers 13 residues. In germline, CDR1 is MNHEY, CDR2 SMNVEV (reference sequence). CDR3 DNA: TGTGCCAGCAGTTTAGGGCAGACCTACGAGCAGTACTTC. This gives the protein CASSLGQTYEQYF.

The chain employs TRBV29-1 and TRBJ1-4; 8 positions agree with TRBD1. The CDR3 contains 15 residues. The V gene's germline CDR1 is SQVTM and CDR2 ANQGSEA. The junction had 9 bases not matched to a gene; V was cut back by 7 bases and J by 2 bases. CDR3 nucleotides: TGCAGCGCCAGGACAGGGAGAAATACTAATGAAAAACTGTTTTTT. The encoded protein is CSARTGRNTNEKLFF.

CDR3: CAWIRRRGYEQYF. The CDR3 DNA is TGTGCCTGGATCCGCCGGCGGGGCTACGAGCAGTACTTC. This chain uses TRBV30 with TRBJ2-7, with D perhaps TRBD2 (6 bases). Germline CDR1 and CDR2: GTSNPN and SVGIG (reference sequence). The V end was cut by 4 bases, the J end by 3 bases, with 13 bases between. The CDR3 covers 13 residues.

The V and J genes are TRBV19 and TRBJ1-1; a possible D gene is TRBD1 (5 bases). Deletions cut 10 bases from V and 5 bases from J, with 14 bases between. This CDR3 region has 12 residues. Germline V lookup: CDR1 LNHDA, CDR2 SQIVND (reference sequence). The CDR3 sequence: CAIRPGGTEAFF. DNA for the CDR3: TGTGCCATCCGCCCTGGGGGGACTGAAGCTTTCTTT.

This chain joins TRBV19 and TRBJ1-5; D might be TRBD1 (5 bases). The CDR3 spans 13 residues. V was clipped by 10 bases and J by 6 bases, with 16 bases between them. CDR1 LNHDA and CDR2 SQIVND come from the germline V gene (reference sequence). For the CDR3, the DNA is TGTGCCACCCTGGGAGGGGTGGGTCAGCCCCAGCATTTT. Its translation: CATLGGVGQPQHF.